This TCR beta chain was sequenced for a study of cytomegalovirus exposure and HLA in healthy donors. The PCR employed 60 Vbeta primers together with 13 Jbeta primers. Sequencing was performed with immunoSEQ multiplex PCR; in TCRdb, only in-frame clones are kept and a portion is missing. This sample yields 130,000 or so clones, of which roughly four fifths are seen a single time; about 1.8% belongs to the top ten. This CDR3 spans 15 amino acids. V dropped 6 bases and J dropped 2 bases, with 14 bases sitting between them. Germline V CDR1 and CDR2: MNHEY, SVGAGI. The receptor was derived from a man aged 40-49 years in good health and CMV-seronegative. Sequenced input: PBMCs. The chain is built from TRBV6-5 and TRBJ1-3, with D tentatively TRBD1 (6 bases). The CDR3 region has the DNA TGTGCCAGCAGACGTCAGGGGTGGGCTGGAAACACCATATATTTT. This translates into CASRRQGWAGNTIYF.